Presented here are 5 T cell receptor beta chains from one specimen sequenced in a study of blood T cell repertoires in COVID-19. Profiling relied on immunoSEQ multiplex PCR, and the TCRdb table lists in-frame clones only, not all of them. The sample has more than 150,000 clones, more than 75% seen once; the top ten hold about 2.5%. The sequencing input was peripheral blood. These receptors all come from a middle-aged man with active or convalescent COVID-19.

The sample holds one count of this clone. This chain joins TRBV9 and TRBJ1-6, with D possibly TRBD1 on 6 matching bases. In germline, CDR1 is SGDLS, CDR2 YYNGEE. Trimming shortened V by 3 bases and J by 7 bases, and 14 bases separated the two germline ends. This CDR3 has 15 residues. This chain's CDR3 is CASSAKQGRNSPLHF. In DNA form, the CDR3 reads TGTGCCAGCAGCGCAAAACAGGGACGAAATTCACCCCTCCACTTT.

The chain combines TRBV2 with TRBJ1-2, with 7 bases aligning to TRBD1. Trimming removed 4 bases from V and 8 bases from J; junction bases left unmatched: 7. This CDR3 has 13 amino acids. The germline gives CDR1 SNHLY, CDR2 FYNNEI. The CDR3 region is CASSGDRAKGYTF. The CDR3 region has the DNA TGTGCCAGCAGTGGAGACAGGGCTAAGGGCTACACCTTC.

This clone was seen a handful of times. The V gene is TRBV4-2, the J gene TRBJ2-2; the match to TRBD1 covers 8 bases. This CDR3 region has 15 residues. Losses at the gene ends were 1 base for V and 4 bases for J; bases not matched to a gene: 2. Per the germline V gene, CDR1 is LGHNA and CDR2 is YNFKEQ. The CDR3 DNA is TGTGCCAGCAGCCAAGCGGACAGGGCCACCGGGGAGCTGTTTTTT. Translation: CASSQADRATGELFF.

This chain links TRBV6-1 with TRBJ1-1, with 10 bases lining up with TRBD1. Germline loops: CDR1 MNHNS, CDR2 SASEGT. J lost 4 bases, V lost 4 bases, and 9 bases had no gene match. This CDR3 region has 16 residues. The CDR3 sequence: CASSGQGAYNPTEAFF. CDR3 bases: TGTGCCAGCAGTGGACAGGGGGCTTACAACCCCACTGAAGCTTTCTTT.

The chain uses TRBV6-5 and TRBJ1-1, with a weak D call TRBD1 (5 bases). This CDR3 comprises 14 residues. The V end was cut by 3 bases, the J end by 0 bases, with 8 bases between. Germline CDR1 and CDR2: MNHEY and SVGAGI. DNA for the CDR3: TGTGCCAGCAGTTATTCCAGGGTGAACACTGAAGCTTTCTTT. It specifies CASSYSRVNTEAFF.